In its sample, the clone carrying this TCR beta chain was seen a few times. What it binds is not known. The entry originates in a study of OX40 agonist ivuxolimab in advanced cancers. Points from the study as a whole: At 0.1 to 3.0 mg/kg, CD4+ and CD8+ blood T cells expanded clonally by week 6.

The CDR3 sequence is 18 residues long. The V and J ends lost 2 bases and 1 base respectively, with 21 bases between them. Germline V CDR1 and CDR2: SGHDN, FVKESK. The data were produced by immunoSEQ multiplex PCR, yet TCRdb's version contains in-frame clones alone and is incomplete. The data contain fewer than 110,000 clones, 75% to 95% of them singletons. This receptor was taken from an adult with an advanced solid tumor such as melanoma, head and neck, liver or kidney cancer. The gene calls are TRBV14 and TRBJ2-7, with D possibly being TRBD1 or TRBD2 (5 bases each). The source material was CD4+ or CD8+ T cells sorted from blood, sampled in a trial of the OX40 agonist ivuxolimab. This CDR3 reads CASSQSYGRARGSYEQYF. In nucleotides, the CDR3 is TGTGCCAGCAGCCAAAGTTATGGCCGGGCGAGGGGATCCTACGAGCAGTACTTC.